Each of the 30 T cell receptor beta chains below was sequenced from the same sample in a study of T-cell memory formation after mild COVID-19 (dated by TCRdb to the early 2020s). The protocol used for the library was 5' RACE. TCRdb lists the instrument as Illumina NovaSeq 6000. TCRdb trimmed public reads at Q25 via fastp, called clones via MiXCR and kept in-frame beta chains. A single entry per CDR3 protein holds the most common genes and DNA from its merged rows. Recorded for this sample are more than 80,000 distinct CDR3 sequences; 15% to 20% of them occurred a single time. Around 28% of the sample comes from the top ten. The sequencing sample was made of PBMCs or a T cell subset sorted from them (not recorded which). The receptors were gathered from an adult woman who had mild COVID-19 (a few samples of this study predate the infection). The sample titles of this study are shuffled in the database, so cell type and time point are left out; the donor was told from shared clones.

The sample holds a few counts of this clonotype. The chain links TRBV27 to TRBJ2-7, with a tentative D call TRBD1 (6 bases). The CDR3 loop spans 14 amino acids. Germline V gives CDR1 MNHEY, CDR2 SMNVEV (reference sequence). The V and J ends lost 6 bases and 7 bases respectively, with 19 bases between them. The CDR3 loop reads CASSLEIGGWEQYF. The CDR3 region has the DNA TGTGCCAGCAGCCTAGAGATAGGGGGTTGGGAGCAGTACTTC.

V is TRBV6-5 and J is TRBJ2-3; D possibly corresponds to TRBD2 (5 bases). The CDR3 has 12 amino acids. V dropped 6 bases and J dropped 4 bases, with 8 bases sitting between them. Germline values: CDR1 MNHEY, CDR2 SVGAGI. CDR3 residues: CASSQRPDTQYF. The CDR3 DNA sequence: TGTGCCAGCAGCCAGCGGCCAGATACGCAGTATTTT.

This clonotype was detected only a few times. This chain connects TRBV2 to TRBJ2-7; 8 nucleotides line up with TRBD1. The germline V gene has CDR1 SNHLY and CDR2 FYNNEI. The CDR3 contains 13 residues. The ends lost 7 bases at V and 0 bases at J; junction bases unmatched: 2. CDR3 residues: CASNTGGSYEQYF. The CDR3 bases are TGTGCCAGCAATACAGGGGGCTCCTACGAGCAGTACTTC.

This clonotype showed up just a few times. CDR3 sequence reads: CASGPRAGELFF. The CDR3 nucleotides are TGTGCCAGCGGGCCCCGGGCCGGGGAGCTGTTTTTT. V usage is TRBV12-3 or TRBV12-4 and J usage is TRBJ2-2, with D uncertain. The CDR3 extends over 12 amino acids. The V gene lost 8 bases and the J gene lost 6 bases, with 10 bases spanning the gap.

In this sample, this clonotype turned up a few times. The chain couples TRBV30 to TRBJ2-4, with D possibly TRBD2 on 5 matching bases. Germline CDR1 GTSNPN, CDR2 SVGIG (reference sequence). Trimming took off 2 bases at V and 7 bases at J, with 27 bases between the two ends. The CDR3 is 18 amino acids. Written as DNA, the CDR3 is TGTGCCTGGAGTCCCCCTTATCTCTGGGCAGGAGGTAGGAACATTCAGTACTTC. It codes for CAWSPPYLWAGGRNIQYF.

V is TRBV7-9 and J is TRBJ2-1; 8 bases agree with TRBD2. Looked up from germline, CDR1 is SEHNR and CDR2 is FQNEAQ (reference sequence). The J segment lost 10 bases and the V segment lost 5 bases, leaving 22 bases of the junction unmatched. This CDR3 is built from 18 residues. This CDR3 is CASSLEVLVGLEGKEQFF. The CDR3 DNA reads as TGTGCCAGCAGCCTGGAAGTCCTTGTGGGACTAGAGGGTAAGGAGCAGTTCTTC.

The chain links TRBV6-4 to TRBJ2-3; D may be TRBD2 (6 bases). The germline V and J ends were trimmed by 6 bases and 2 bases, with 15 bases remaining between them. This CDR3 spans 15 amino acids. Looked up from germline, CDR1 is MRHNA and CDR2 is SNTAGT. CDR3 loop: CASSLIADDTDTQYF. CDR3 coding DNA: TGTGCCAGCAGCCTTATAGCGGACGACACAGATACGCAGTATTTT.

The chain links TRBV11-2 to TRBJ2-1, with TRBD1 as a possible D gene (5 bases). The CDR3 covers 14 residues. V dropped 3 bases and J dropped 0 bases, with 6 bases sitting between them. Germline V gene sequence: CDR1 SGHAT, CDR2 FQNNGV. The CDR3 reads CASSLDISYNEQFF. As DNA, the CDR3 is TGTGCCAGCAGCTTGGACATCTCCTACAATGAGCAGTTCTTC.

This clonotype has just a few counts. The chain recombines TRBV6-5 with TRBJ2-7, with D possibly TRBD1 on 6 matching bases. Germline V lookup: CDR1 MNHEY, CDR2 SVGAGI. V gave up 8 bases and J gave up 5 bases, with 16 bases separating them. CDR3 length: 13 residues. In DNA form, the CDR3 reads TGTGCCAGCTCCCCCACAGGGTATAACGAGCAGTACTTC. Amino acid sequence: CASSPTGYNEQYF.

CDR3 nucleotides: TGCGCCAGCAGCCAAGGTTTGCAGGGACCTAGCACAGATACGCAGTATTTT. Translated, it gives CASSQGLQGPSTDTQYF. This chain links TRBV4-1 with TRBJ2-3, with D tentatively TRBD1 or TRBD2 (5 bases each). Germline CDR1 is MGHRA and CDR2 is YSYEKL. The length of the CDR3 is 17 residues. Trimming cost V 1 base and J 0 bases, with 14 bases left between them.

The chain employs TRBV7-9 and TRBJ2-7; 7 nucleotides line up with TRBD2. This CDR3 has 15 amino acids. The V gene end was trimmed by 3 bases and the J gene end by 2 bases; junction bases not matched to a gene: 7. Germline CDR1 SEHNR, CDR2 FQNEAQ (reference sequence). The chain's CDR3 is CASSFGGDGPYEQYF. The CDR3, as DNA: TGTGCCAGCAGCTTTGGGGGGGACGGCCCCTACGAGCAGTACTTC.

This clonotype was observed a few times. The chain carries TRBV29-1 and TRBJ1-3; no clear D. Germline values: CDR1 SQVTM, CDR2 ANQGSEA. The CDR3 is 14 amino acids. With 7 bases removed from V and 4 bases from J, the gap between germline ends came to 17 bases. CDR3 bases: TGCAGCGCCAGACGGCCCGAGGGAGGAAACACCATATATTTT. Its translation: CSARRPEGGNTIYF.

This sequence joins TRBV7-9 and TRBJ2-1; TRBD2 agrees at 7 bases. Germline values: CDR1 SEHNR, CDR2 FQNEAQ (reference sequence). The CDR3 runs to 14 residues. With V trimmed by 8 bases and J by 5 bases, 9 bases remained unmatched. CDR3 loop: CASEGTAGDNEQFF. CDR3 nucleotide sequence: TGTGCCAGCGAGGGCACCGCGGGAGACAATGAGCAGTTCTTC.

This sequence joins TRBV11-3 and TRBJ2-7; 11 bases are a match to TRBD2. Germline trimming cut 5 bases from V and 3 bases from J; bases unmatched to any gene: 9. Per germline, CDR1 SGHNT and CDR2 YENEEA. CDR3 size: 16 residues. CDR3 nucleotides: TGTGCCAGCAGCCACCCTAGCGGGAGGTTTCACTACGAGCAGTACTTC. The encoded protein is CASSHPSGRFHYEQYF.

V and J are TRBV30 and TRBJ2-5; 10 nucleotides agree with TRBD2. The CDR3 totals 15 residues. Germline lookup yields CDR1 GTSNPN and CDR2 SVGIG (reference sequence). V shed 1 base, J shed 4 bases, and the junction held 6 bases outside the gene matches. This CDR3 reads CAWSEGLAVIETQYF. In DNA form, the CDR3 reads TGTGCCTGGAGTGAAGGACTAGCGGTAATAGAGACCCAGTACTTC.

V usage is TRBV2 and J usage is TRBJ1-2; the match to TRBD1 covers 7 bases. This CDR3 contains 12 residues. From germline, CDR1 is SNHLY and CDR2 FYNNEI. V dropped 9 bases and J dropped 5; count of bases not matched to a gene: 6. The chain's CDR3 is CASPGQTYGYTF. The CDR3 coding sequence is TGTGCCAGTCCGGGACAGACGTATGGCTACACCTTC. Based on the CDR3 plus reference TRBV2 and TRBJ1-2, the full variable domain is EPEVTQTPSHQVTQMGQEVILRCVPISNHLYFYWYRQILGQKVEFLVSFYNNEISEKSEIFDDQFSVERPDGSNFTLKIRSTKLEDSAMYFCASPGQTYGYTFGSGTRLTVV.

V gene TRBV6-6 combines with J gene TRBJ2-6, with 10 bases lining up with TRBD2. V shed 2 bases, J shed 0 bases, and the junction held 1 base outside the gene matches. Germline-derived CDR1 and CDR2 are MNHNY and SVGAGI (reference sequence). This CDR3 contains 17 residues. The DNA for the CDR3 is TGTGCCAGCAGTTACACTAGCGGGACCTCTGGGGCCAACGTCCTGACTTTC. This encodes CASSYTSGTSGANVLTF.

A few counts support this clonotype. The CDR3 DNA reads as TGTGCCAGCAGTTTAACAGCGAACGGGGAGGGAGAAAAACTGTTTTTT. This gives the protein CASSLTANGEGEKLFF. The V and J genes are TRBV12-3 or TRBV12-4 and TRBJ1-4, with D unclear. The CDR3 runs to 16 residues. The V and J ends lost 2 bases and 8 bases respectively, with 18 bases between them.

V gene TRBV19 combines with J gene TRBJ2-4, with a possible D match to TRBD1 (6 bases). The germline V and J ends were trimmed by 5 bases and 7 bases, with 18 bases remaining between them. Germline V gene lookup returns CDR1 LNHDA and CDR2 SQIVND (reference sequence). This CDR3 is built from 15 residues. CDR3 in amino acids: CASSLSVTGLNIQYF. CDR3 DNA sequence: TGTGCCAGTAGTCTCTCCGTTACAGGGTTGAACATTCAGTACTTC.

This clonotype showed up just a few times. This rearrangement joins TRBV7-8 to TRBJ2-1, with TRBD2 matching 9 bases. V dropped 2 bases and J dropped 7; count of bases not matched to a gene: 6. Germline loops: CDR1 SGHVS, CDR2 FQNEAQ. The length of the CDR3 is 15 residues. The CDR3 sequence is CASSLPSLAGNEQFF. CDR3 DNA: TGTGCCAGCAGCTTACCGTCGCTAGCGGGAAATGAGCAGTTCTTC.

The V call is TRBV19, the J call TRBJ1-5; TRBD1 agrees at 10 bases. CDR1 is LNHDA and CDR2 is SQIVND in the germline V gene (reference sequence). The length of the CDR3 is 16 residues. J gave up 4 bases and V 4 bases, and 7 bases lay outside the gene matches. CDR3 bases: TGTGCCAGTAGTAGCTCCCGGACAGGGGGTAATCAGCCCCAGCATTTT. This sequence encodes CASSSSRTGGNQPQHF.

The sample holds a few counts of this clonotype. CDR3 amino acids: CASSSHPGLAGNKNTGELFF. CDR3 bases: TGTGCCAGCAGCTCACATCCGGGACTAGCGGGAAATAAGAACACCGGGGAGCTGTTTTTT. The chain recombines TRBV11-3 with TRBJ2-2; 13 nucleotides agree with TRBD2. Per germline, CDR1 SGHNT and CDR2 YENEEA. J gave up 1 base and V 4 bases, and 12 bases lay outside the gene matches. This CDR3 comprises 20 residues.

The chain combines TRBV7-8 with TRBJ1-3; 11 positions agree with TRBD1. The V and J ends lost 5 bases and 4 bases, in that order; junction bases with no gene match: 7. The CDR3 loop spans 16 amino acids. The germline V gene encodes CDR1 SGHVS and CDR2 FQNEAQ. The CDR3 loop is CASSPRTGGIGNTIYF. The CDR3 DNA follows: TGTGCCAGCAGCCCACGGACAGGGGGCATCGGAAACACCATATATTTT.

This clonotype came up many times. The V and J genes are TRBV6-5 and TRBJ2-3, with 8 nucleotides matching TRBD2. Germline V lookup: CDR1 MNHEY, CDR2 SVGAGI. This CDR3 contains 17 residues. J was trimmed by 3 bases and V by 5 bases; bases with no gene match: 13. In nucleotides, the CDR3 is TGTGCCAGCAGTCTCCCTTTAAGCGGGAGCGGGACAGATACGCAGTATTTT. Encoded protein: CASSLPLSGSGTDTQYF.

The chain joins TRBV2 to TRBJ1-1, with 8 bases identical to TRBD1. Germline V gene data show CDR1 as SNHLY and CDR2 as FYNNEI. V lost 5 bases to trimming and J lost 7 bases; unmatched junction nucleotides: 9. The CDR3 has 14 amino acids. The CDR3 DNA reads TGTGCCAGCAGTTCCGACAGGGGTCGGGGTGAAGCTTTCTTT. Its protein product is CASSSDRGRGEAFF.

The chain carries TRBV18 and TRBJ2-3; possibly TRBD2 for D (6 bases). This CDR3 region has 16 residues. With 2 bases removed from V and 1 base from J, the gap between germline ends came to 13 bases. The germline V gene encodes CDR1 KGHSH and CDR2 LQKENI. DNA of the CDR3: TGTGCCAGCTCACCAGGGACTCGTTATCGCACAGATACGCAGTATTTT. Amino acids: CASSPGTRYRTDTQYF.

This clonotype was counted a few times. The V gene is TRBV9, the J gene TRBJ1-1; the D gene is possibly TRBD1 (5 bases). There are 17 residues in the CDR3. Trimming stripped 4 bases from V and 7 bases from J, with 26 bases between. The germline V gene encodes CDR1 SGDLS and CDR2 YYNGEE. In nucleotides, the CDR3 is TGTGCCAGCAGCATCCTTGGGGGGACGGTGAGGCCTAATGAAGCTTTCTTT. It codes for CASSILGGTVRPNEAFF.

The chain is built from TRBV11-2 and TRBJ2-1; 9 bases map to TRBD2. The CDR3 consists of 17 residues. The ends lost 5 bases at V and 7 bases at J; junction bases unmatched: 15. The germline V gene encodes CDR1 SGHAT and CDR2 FQNNGV. Written as DNA, the CDR3 is TGTGCCAGCAGCCCAGAAAGCGGGGGGCCCTCAGGGAATGAGCAGTTCTTC. It codes for CASSPESGGPSGNEQFF.

The chain joins TRBV6-4 to TRBJ2-1, with TRBD2 matching over 9 bases. The V gene end was trimmed by 3 bases and the J gene end by 3 bases; junction bases not matched to a gene: 6. Germline V gene lookup returns CDR1 MRHNA and CDR2 SNTAGT. CDR3 length: 16 amino acids. The CDR3 DNA reads as TGTGCCAGCAGTGAACCTCCAGCGGGGGGCTACAATGAGCAGTTCTTC. It specifies CASSEPPAGGYNEQFF.

The table lists this clonotype with a few counts. The chain couples TRBV29-1 to TRBJ2-7; D call uncertain. The CDR3 runs to 10 residues. Germline lookup yields CDR1 SQVTM and CDR2 ANQGSEA. Trimming removed 7 bases from V and 9 bases from J, with 13 bases in between. CDR3 nucleotides: TGCAGCGCCTTCGACGGCGTGCAGTACTTC. Translated, it gives CSAFDGVQYF.